A single sample is the source of the 29 T cell receptor beta chains below, sequenced in a study of shared clonotypes between healthy human individuals. The method was immunoSEQ multiplex PCR; TCRdb's version includes in-frame clones alone and lacks a portion of them. The sample records approximately 1.4 million clones, approximately 98% being singletons. Sequenced material: naive CD4+ T cells sorted from blood. Indicated subset: CD45RA+ positively selected. The receptors originated from a man younger than 40 in good health.

This chain uses TRBV6-1 with TRBJ2-1; unclear D gene. The CDR3 spans 15 residues. V was shortened by 3 bases and J by 4 bases, with 13 bases between the two germline ends. Germline V gene data show CDR1 as MNHNS and CDR2 as SASEGT. CDR3 amino acids: CASSDWALPYNEQFF. Written as DNA, the CDR3 is TGTGCCAGCAGTGATTGGGCACTCCCTTACAATGAGCAGTTCTTC.

The chain combines TRBV28 with TRBJ1-4, with 7 bases that match TRBD1. The CDR3 runs 15 residues. The germline gives CDR1 MDHEN, CDR2 SYDVKM. V lost 6 bases, J lost 0 bases, and 4 bases stayed unmatched. The CDR3 DNA follows: TGTGCCAGCAGGACAGGGAGGGCAACTAATGAAAAACTGTTTTTT. Translated: CASRTGRATNEKLFF. The complete variable domain, with remaining parts taken from reference TRBV28 and TRBJ1-4, reads DVKVTQSSRYLVKRTGEKVFLECVQDMDHENMFWYRQDPGLGLRLIYFSYDVKMKEKGDIPEGYSVSREKKERFSLILESASTNQTSMYLCASRTGRATNEKLFFGSGTQLSVL.

This rearrangement joins TRBV9 to TRBJ1-4, with TRBD1 as a possible D gene (5 bases). The CDR3 is 17 amino acids. Germline V gene sequence: CDR1 SGDLS, CDR2 YYNGEE. V was cut by 4 bases and J by 12 bases, with 28 bases left in between. CDR3 in amino acids: CASSPRLGTSSNVELFF. CDR3 nucleotide sequence: TGTGCCAGCAGCCCGCGTTTGGGGACTTCATCTAATGTCGAACTGTTTTTT.

This clone has a single count. This chain joins TRBV5-5 and TRBJ2-7, with D tentatively TRBD2 (5 bases). CDR1 SGHKS and CDR2 YYEKEE come from the germline V gene (reference sequence). The CDR3 covers 15 residues. V lost 0 bases to trimming and J lost 2 bases, with 12 bases between them. Here the CDR3 reads CASSLGLGRPYEQYF. CDR3 in DNA: TGTGCCAGCAGCTTGGGCCTAGGGAGACCCTACGAGCAGTACTTC.

V is TRBV5-4 and J is TRBJ2-7; 10 nucleotides match TRBD2. The germline gives CDR1 SGHNT, CDR2 YYREEE (reference sequence). The CDR3 is made up of 13 amino acids. V dropped 2 bases and J dropped 7; count of bases not matched to a gene: 3. The chain's CDR3 is CASSFLAGAEQYF. In DNA, the CDR3 is TGTGCCAGCAGCTTCCTAGCGGGAGCGGAGCAGTACTTC.

Worth noting for this clone: The same CDR3 is also encoded by other DNA sequences in this sample. The rearrangement joins TRBV7-9 to TRBJ2-5; D uncertain. The CDR3 loop spans 14 amino acids. V lost 1 base, J lost 5 bases, and 11 bases lay in between. Germline CDR1 is SEHNR and CDR2 is FQNEAQ (reference sequence). The CDR3 DNA reads TGTGCCAGCAGCTTAGTGGTGGGCCAGGAGACCCAGTACTTC. This encodes CASSLVVGQETQYF.

The chain carries TRBV28 and TRBJ2-1; 7 bases line up with TRBD2. The CDR3 is 15 residues long. Per the germline V gene, CDR1 is MDHEN and CDR2 is SYDVKM. J gave up 7 bases and V 5 bases, and 11 bases lay outside the gene matches. CDR3 sequence: CASSSGILLGNEQFF. CDR3 in DNA: TGTGCCAGCAGTAGCGGGATTCTATTAGGGAATGAGCAGTTCTTC.

The gene calls are TRBV5-6 and TRBJ1-1; D unresolved. Germline CDR1 reads SGHDT; CDR2 reads YYEEEE. The CDR3 is made up of 14 amino acids. Trimming cost V 4 bases and J 2 bases, with 12 bases left between them. The CDR3 region is CASSPPTRNTEAFF. CDR3 in DNA: TGTGCCAGCAGCCCCCCGACCAGAAACACTGAAGCTTTCTTT.

The genes are TRBV10-3 and TRBJ2-2; unclear D gene. Trimming shortened V by 6 bases and J by 1 base, and 9 bases separated the two germline ends. The CDR3 has 14 amino acids. The V gene's germline CDR1 is ENHRY and CDR2 SYGVKD. CDR3 coding DNA: TGTGCCATCAGGGTCGAGCGGAACACCGGGGAGCTGTTTTTT. Its translation: CAIRVERNTGELFF.

As concerns this clone: The sample has other DNA sequences that encode this CDR3 too. The chain uses TRBV11-2 and TRBJ2-7; possibly TRBD1 for D (6 bases). The germline V and J ends were trimmed by 5 bases and 4 bases, with 15 bases remaining between them. The CDR3 spans 14 residues. Germline CDR1 and CDR2: SGHAT and FQNNGV. For the CDR3, the DNA is TGTGCCAGCAGCCTCGCACAGGGCCCATACGAGCAGTACTTC. Translating gives CASSLAQGPYEQYF.

This clone was found once. The rearrangement joins TRBV28 to TRBJ2-1; 8 bases agree with TRBD2. CDR3 size: 14 residues. Unmatched junction bases numbered 11, after V lost 6 bases and J lost 10 bases. Germline assignment: CDR1 MDHEN and CDR2 SYDVKM. The CDR3 sequence: CASSPRGGREEQFF. The CDR3 bases are TGTGCCAGCAGCCCCCGGGGGGGGAGGGAGGAGCAGTTCTTC.

The chain links TRBV5-1 to TRBJ2-1; weak D call: TRBD1 (5 bases). Trimming removed 4 bases from V and 3 bases from J, with 14 bases in between. Per the germline V gene, CDR1 is SGHRS and CDR2 is YFSETQ. The CDR3 totals 15 residues. DNA of the CDR3: TGCGCCAGCAGCCCTATCCAGGGAAACTACAATGAGCAGTTCTTC. Its translation is CASSPIQGNYNEQFF.

This clone was found once. The same CDR3 arises from other DNA sequences in this sample as well. The chain couples TRBV2 to TRBJ1-2; D remains unclear. Trimming cost V 0 bases and J 0 bases, with 2 bases left between them. CDR1 and CDR2 from the germline V gene are SNHLY and FYNNEI. The CDR3 spans 13 residues. This chain's CDR3 is CASSEATNYGYTF. Here the CDR3 DNA reads TGTGCCAGCAGTGAAGCGACTAACTATGGCTACACCTTC.

This clone has just one count. The genes are TRBV9 and TRBJ2-3; D is unresolved. V was pared by 5 bases and J by 0 bases, with 13 bases between. Germline V lookup: CDR1 SGDLS, CDR2 YYNGEE. The CDR3 length is 15 residues. The CDR3 here is CASSRKALSTDTQYF. The CDR3 DNA is TGTGCCAGCAGTCGGAAAGCACTTAGCACAGATACGCAGTATTTT. The full variable domain, completed using reference TRBV9 and TRBJ2-3, is DSGVTQTPKHLITATGQRVTLRCSPRSGDLSVYWYQQSLDQGLQFLIQYYNGEERAKGNILERFSAQQFPDLHSELNLSSLELGDSALYFCASSRKALSTDTQYFGPGTRLTVL.

The rearrangement links TRBV5-6 to TRBJ2-7; perhaps TRBD1 as D (6 bases). Per the germline V gene, CDR1 is SGHDT and CDR2 is YYEEEE. V lost 3 bases and J 2 bases, leaving 9 bases between the germline ends. The CDR3 totals 13 residues. Here the CDR3 DNA reads TGTGCCAGCAGCTACGGACAGACCTACGAGCAGTACTTC. Translation: CASSYGQTYEQYF.

This sequence joins TRBV27 and TRBJ2-2, with D unclear. This CDR3 is built from 16 residues. Germline loops: CDR1 MNHEY, CDR2 SMNVEV (reference sequence). Trimming removed 3 bases at V and 6 bases at J, with 17 bases between. The CDR3 here is CASSFPLTTGPGELFF. The CDR3 bases are TGTGCCAGCAGTTTCCCCTTGACAACTGGCCCCGGGGAGCTGTTTTTT.

The CDR3 coding sequence is TGTGCCATTACCTCTGGGGCCAACGTCCTGACTTTC. Protein product: CAITSGANVLTF. The chain links TRBV7-6 to TRBJ2-6, with D unresolved. This CDR3 spans 12 amino acids. Germline V CDR1 and CDR2: SGHVS, FNYEAQ. V lost 10 bases, J lost 0 bases, and 4 bases lay in between.

This chain links TRBV28 with TRBJ2-7; no firm D call. From germline, CDR1 is MDHEN and CDR2 SYDVKM. CDR3 size: 15 residues. The germline V and J ends were trimmed by 6 bases and 0 bases, with 15 bases remaining between them. The CDR3 sequence: CASSLPGPSSYEQYF. The CDR3 DNA reads TGTGCCAGCAGCCTCCCGGGTCCCAGCTCCTACGAGCAGTACTTC.

The chain recombines TRBV28 with TRBJ1-2; 7 bases align to TRBD1. Germline trimming cut 3 bases from V and 8 bases from J; bases unmatched to any gene: 18. Looked up from germline, CDR1 is MDHEN and CDR2 is SYDVKM. The CDR3 has 17 residues. CDR3: CASSLARDRVHYVGYTF. The CDR3 DNA follows: TGTGCCAGCAGTTTGGCACGGGACAGAGTTCATTATGTAGGCTACACCTTC.

The rearrangement uses TRBV20-1 and TRBJ2-7; possible D gene TRBD2, 5 bases. CDR1 DFQATT and CDR2 SNEGSKA come from the germline V gene (reference sequence). V lost 5 bases and J 5 bases, leaving 10 bases between the germline ends. The CDR3 extends over 11 amino acids. This CDR3 reads CSASTSNEQYF. Here the CDR3 DNA reads TGCAGTGCTTCTACTAGTAACGAGCAGTACTTC.

This chain connects TRBV7-2 to TRBJ1-5, with 7 bases fitting TRBD1. In germline, CDR1 is SGHTA, CDR2 FQGNSA. V lost 6 bases to trimming and J lost 1 base; unmatched junction nucleotides: 9. This CDR3 comprises 16 residues. CDR3 coding DNA: TGTGCCAGCAGTTACGAGGGGGCGGGAAGCAATCAGCCCCAGCATTTT. Protein sequence: CASSYEGAGSNQPQHF.

V is TRBV5-1 and J is TRBJ2-7; 10 positions match TRBD1. The CDR3 has 13 amino acids. V lost 2 bases and J lost 6; bases outside the gene matches: 2. Germline-derived CDR1 and CDR2 are SGHRS and YFSETQ. The CDR3 nucleotides read TGCGCCAGCAGCTTCCGGGACAGGGGCGAGCAGTACTTC. Protein product: CASSFRDRGEQYF.

CDR3 amino acids: CASRPSGSLNEQFF. As DNA, the CDR3 is TGTGCCAGCAGACCTAGCGGGAGTCTGAATGAGCAGTTCTTC. V usage is TRBV6-6 and J usage is TRBJ2-1, with 10 bases aligning to TRBD2. Trimming at V came to 6 bases and at J to 7 bases, leaving 6 bases not matched to a gene. The germline V gene encodes CDR1 MNHNY and CDR2 SVGAGI (reference sequence). The CDR3 sequence is 14 residues long.

This CDR3 is CASSRTGWTYEQYF. The CDR3 region has the DNA TGTGCCAGCAGTCGGACAGGGTGGACCTACGAGCAGTACTTC. V gene TRBV13 combines with J gene TRBJ2-7; 8 nucleotides agree with TRBD1. Germline V gene lookup returns CDR1 PRHDT and CDR2 FYEKMQ (reference sequence). The CDR3 loop spans 14 amino acids. Trimming removed 6 bases from V and 2 bases from J; junction bases left unmatched: 6.

The chain employs TRBV2 and TRBJ2-3; D may be TRBD1 or TRBD2 (5 bases each). The CDR3 has 14 residues. CDR1 is SNHLY and CDR2 is FYNNEI in the germline V gene. V was trimmed by 3 bases and J by 0 bases, leaving 7 bases between them. The CDR3 DNA reads TGTGCCAGCAGTGACCGGGACAGCACAGATACGCAGTATTTT. Its protein product is CASSDRDSTDTQYF.

This chain links TRBV7-2 with TRBJ2-7; D is perhaps TRBD1 or TRBD2 (5 bases each). Germline lookup yields CDR1 SGHTA and CDR2 FQGNSA. The CDR3 is 15 residues long. Deletions cut 1 base from V and 0 bases from J, with 10 bases between. Written as DNA, the CDR3 is TGTGCCAGCAGCTTAGAAGGGACGACCTCCTACGAGCAGTACTTC. Translated, it gives CASSLEGTTSYEQYF.

The CDR3, as DNA: TGTGCCAGCAGCACAGGGGGGGCGGGAGCCCGAGAGGAGCAGTACTTC. Its protein is CASSTGGAGAREEQYF. The rearrangement links TRBV5-4 to TRBJ2-7, with TRBD1 as a possible D gene (8 bases). V dropped 4 bases and J dropped 7 bases, with 24 bases sitting between them. Germline lookup yields CDR1 SGHNT and CDR2 YYREEE (reference sequence). This CDR3 has 16 amino acids. The full variable domain, rest sourced from reference TRBV5-4 and TRBJ2-7, is ETGVTQSPTHLIKTRGQQVTLRCSSQSGHNTVSWYQQALGQGPQFIFQYYREEENGRGNFPPRFSGLQFPNYSSELNVNALELDDSALYLCASSTGGAGAREEQYFGPGTRLTVT.

V is TRBV9 and J is TRBJ2-2, with TRBD2 identical over 7 bases. V lost 4 bases to trimming and J lost 4 bases; unmatched junction nucleotides: 10. CDR3 length: 16 residues. CDR1 SGDLS and CDR2 YYNGEE come from the germline V gene. CDR3: CASSTWGGSSTGELFF. CDR3 nucleotide sequence: TGTGCCAGCAGCACATGGGGAGGGTCAAGCACCGGGGAGCTGTTTTTT.

The CDR3 loop reads CASKGLGSTGELFF. The CDR3 DNA sequence: TGCGCCAGCAAGGGACTAGGGTCCACCGGGGAGCTGTTTTTT. The chain has TRBV5-1 and TRBJ2-2; 8 nucleotides align to TRBD2. CDR1 and CDR2 from the germline V gene are SGHRS and YFSETQ. The CDR3 runs to 14 residues. The V gene end was trimmed by 6 bases and the J gene end by 4 bases; junction bases not matched to a gene: 5. The entire variable domain, with the rest obtained from reference TRBV5-1 and TRBJ2-2, is as follows: KAGVTQTPRYLIKTRGQQVTLSCSPISGHRSVSWYQQTPGQGLQFLFEYFSETQRNKGNFPGRFSGRQFSNSRSEMNVSTLELGDSALYLCASKGLGSTGELFFGEGSRLTVL.